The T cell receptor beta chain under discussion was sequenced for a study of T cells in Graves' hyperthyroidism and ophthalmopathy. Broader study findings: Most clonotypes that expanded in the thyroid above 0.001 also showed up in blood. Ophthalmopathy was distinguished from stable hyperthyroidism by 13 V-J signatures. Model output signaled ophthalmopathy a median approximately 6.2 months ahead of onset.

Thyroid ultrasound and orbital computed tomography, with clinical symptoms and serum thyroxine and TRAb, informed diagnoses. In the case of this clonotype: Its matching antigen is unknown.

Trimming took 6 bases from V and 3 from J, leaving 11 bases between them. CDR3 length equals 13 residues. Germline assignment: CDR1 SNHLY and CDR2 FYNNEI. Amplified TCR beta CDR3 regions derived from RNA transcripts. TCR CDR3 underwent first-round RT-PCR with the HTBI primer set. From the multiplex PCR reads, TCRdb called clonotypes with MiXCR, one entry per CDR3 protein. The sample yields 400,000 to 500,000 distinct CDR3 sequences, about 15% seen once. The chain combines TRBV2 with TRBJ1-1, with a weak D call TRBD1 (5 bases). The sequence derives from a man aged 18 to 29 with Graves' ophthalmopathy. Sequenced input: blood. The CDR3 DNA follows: TGTGCCAGCAGAGGAGGGGCAGACACTGAAGCTTTCTTT. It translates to CASRGGADTEAFF.